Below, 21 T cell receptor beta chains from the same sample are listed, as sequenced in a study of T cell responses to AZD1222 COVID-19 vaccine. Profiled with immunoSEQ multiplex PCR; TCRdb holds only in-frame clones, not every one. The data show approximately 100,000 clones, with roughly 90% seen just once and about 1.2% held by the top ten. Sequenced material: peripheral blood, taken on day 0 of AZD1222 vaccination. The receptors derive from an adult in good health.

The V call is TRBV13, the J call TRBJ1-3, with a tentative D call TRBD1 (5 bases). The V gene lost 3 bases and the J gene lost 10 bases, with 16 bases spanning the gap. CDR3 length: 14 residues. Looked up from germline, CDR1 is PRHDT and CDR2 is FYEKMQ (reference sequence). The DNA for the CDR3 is TGTGCCAGCAGCTTTAAGGCAGGGATAAGGACCATATATTTT. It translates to CASSFKAGIRTIYF.

For the CDR3, the DNA is TGTGCCAGCAGATTAGGGCCGAACACTGAAGCTTTCTTT. Protein sequence: CASRLGPNTEAFF. This rearrangement joins TRBV6-5 to TRBJ1-1; D gene unclear. The length of the CDR3 is 13 residues. V dropped 6 bases and J dropped 1 base, with 9 bases sitting between them. Per germline, CDR1 MNHEY and CDR2 SVGAGI.

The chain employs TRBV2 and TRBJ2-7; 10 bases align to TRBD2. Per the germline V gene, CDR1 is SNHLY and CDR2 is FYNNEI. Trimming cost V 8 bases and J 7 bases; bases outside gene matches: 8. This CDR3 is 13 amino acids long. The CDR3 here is CASAGTSAHEQYF. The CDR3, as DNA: TGTGCCAGCGCGGGGACTAGCGCACATGAGCAGTACTTC.

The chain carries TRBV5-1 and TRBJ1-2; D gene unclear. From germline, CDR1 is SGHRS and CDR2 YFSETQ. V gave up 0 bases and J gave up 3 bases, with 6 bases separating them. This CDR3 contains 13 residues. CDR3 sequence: CASSLAGDYGYTF. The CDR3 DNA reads TGCGCCAGCAGCTTGGCCGGGGACTATGGCTACACCTTC. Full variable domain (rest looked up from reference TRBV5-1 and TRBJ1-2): KAGVTQTPRYLIKTRGQQVTLSCSPISGHRSVSWYQQTPGQGLQFLFEYFSETQRNKGNFPGRFSGRQFSNSRSEMNVSTLELGDSALYLCASSLAGDYGYTFGSGTRLTVV.

The CDR3 region is CASSPQAGIYGYTF. The CDR3 nucleotides read TGTGCCAGCAGCCCTCAAGCGGGGATCTATGGCTACACCTTC. The chain couples TRBV3-1 (or the pseudogene TRBV3-2) to TRBJ1-2, with D hard to call. Looked up from germline, CDR1 is LGHDT and CDR2 is YNNKEL (reference sequence). This CDR3 comprises 14 residues. With 4 bases removed from V and 4 bases from J, the gap between germline ends came to 13 bases.

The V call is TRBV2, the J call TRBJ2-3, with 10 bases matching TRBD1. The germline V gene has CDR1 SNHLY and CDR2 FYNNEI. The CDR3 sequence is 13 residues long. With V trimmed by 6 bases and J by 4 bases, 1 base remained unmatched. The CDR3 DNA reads TGTGCCAGCAGGGGACAGGGGTCAGATACGCAGTATTTT. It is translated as CASRGQGSDTQYF.

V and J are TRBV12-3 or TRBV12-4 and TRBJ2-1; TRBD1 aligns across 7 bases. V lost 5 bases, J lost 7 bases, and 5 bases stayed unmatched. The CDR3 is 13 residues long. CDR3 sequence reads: CASSLGTANEQFF. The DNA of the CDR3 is TGTGCCAGCAGTCTCGGGACAGCGAATGAGCAGTTCTTC.

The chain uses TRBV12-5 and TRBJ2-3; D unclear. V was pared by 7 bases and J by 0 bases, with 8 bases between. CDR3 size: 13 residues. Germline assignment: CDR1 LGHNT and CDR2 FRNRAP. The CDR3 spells CASVYLSTDTQYF. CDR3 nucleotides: TGTGCTAGTGTCTACCTTAGCACAGATACGCAGTATTTT.

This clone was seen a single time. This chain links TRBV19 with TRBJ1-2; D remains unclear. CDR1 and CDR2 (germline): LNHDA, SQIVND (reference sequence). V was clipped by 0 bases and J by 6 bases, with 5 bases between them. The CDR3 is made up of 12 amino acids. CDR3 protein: CASSIDLNGYTF. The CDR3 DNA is TGTGCCAGTAGTATAGATCTGAATGGCTACACCTTC.

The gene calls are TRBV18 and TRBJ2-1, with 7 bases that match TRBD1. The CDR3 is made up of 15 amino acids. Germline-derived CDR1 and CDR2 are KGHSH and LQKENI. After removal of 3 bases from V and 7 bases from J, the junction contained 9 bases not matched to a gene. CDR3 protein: CASSPLGQRGNEQFF. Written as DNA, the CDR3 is TGTGCCAGCTCACCTCTGGGACAGCGAGGGAATGAGCAGTTCTTC.

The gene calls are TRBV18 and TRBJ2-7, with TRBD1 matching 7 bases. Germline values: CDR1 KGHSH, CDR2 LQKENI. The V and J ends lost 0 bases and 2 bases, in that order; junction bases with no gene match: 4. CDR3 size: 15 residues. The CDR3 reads CASSPPYQGAYEQYF. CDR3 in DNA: TGTGCCAGCTCACCACCGTACCAGGGGGCCTACGAGCAGTACTTC.

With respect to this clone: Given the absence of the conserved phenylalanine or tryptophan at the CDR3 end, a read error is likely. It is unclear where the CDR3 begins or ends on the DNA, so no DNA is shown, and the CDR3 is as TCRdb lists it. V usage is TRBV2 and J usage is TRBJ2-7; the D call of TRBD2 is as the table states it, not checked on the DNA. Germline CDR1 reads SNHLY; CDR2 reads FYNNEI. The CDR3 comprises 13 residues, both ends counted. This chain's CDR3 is CASSESLAGIVWL.

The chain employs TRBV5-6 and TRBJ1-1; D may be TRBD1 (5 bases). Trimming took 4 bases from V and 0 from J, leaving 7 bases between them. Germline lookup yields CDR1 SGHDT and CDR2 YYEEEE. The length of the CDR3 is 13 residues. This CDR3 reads CASSPGVNTEAFF. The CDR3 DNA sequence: TGTGCCAGCAGCCCGGGGGTGAACACTGAAGCTTTCTTT.

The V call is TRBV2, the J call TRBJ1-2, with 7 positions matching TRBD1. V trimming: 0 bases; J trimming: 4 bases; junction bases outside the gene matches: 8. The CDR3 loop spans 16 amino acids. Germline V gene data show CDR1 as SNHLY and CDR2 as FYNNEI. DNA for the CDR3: TGTGCCAGCAGTGAAGCGCTTTTACCAGGGGGCTATGGCTACACCTTC. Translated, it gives CASSEALLPGGYGYTF. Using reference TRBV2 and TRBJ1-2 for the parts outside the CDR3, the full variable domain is EPEVTQTPSHQVTQMGQEVILRCVPISNHLYFYWYRQILGQKVEFLVSFYNNEISEKSEIFDDQFSVERPDGSNFTLKIRSTKLEDSAMYFCASSEALLPGGYGYTFGSGTRLTVV.

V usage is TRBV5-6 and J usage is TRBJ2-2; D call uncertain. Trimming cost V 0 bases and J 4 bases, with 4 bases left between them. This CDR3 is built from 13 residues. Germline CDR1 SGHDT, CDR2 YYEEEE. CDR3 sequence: CASSLVGTGELFF. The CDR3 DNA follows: TGTGCCAGCAGCTTGGTGGGCACCGGGGAGCTGTTTTTT. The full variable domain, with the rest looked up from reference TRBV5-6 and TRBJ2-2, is DAGVTQSPTHLIKTRGQQVTLRCSPKSGHDTVSWYQQALGQGPQFIFQYYEEEERQRGNFPDRFSGHQFPNYSSELNVNALLLGDSALYLCASSLVGTGELFFGEGSRLTVL.

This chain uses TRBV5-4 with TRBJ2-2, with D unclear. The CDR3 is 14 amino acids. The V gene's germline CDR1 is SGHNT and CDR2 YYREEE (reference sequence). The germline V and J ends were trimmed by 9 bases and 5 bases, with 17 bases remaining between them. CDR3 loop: CATQSGDMTGELFF. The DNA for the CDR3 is TGTGCCACTCAGAGTGGGGATATGACCGGGGAGCTGTTTTTT.

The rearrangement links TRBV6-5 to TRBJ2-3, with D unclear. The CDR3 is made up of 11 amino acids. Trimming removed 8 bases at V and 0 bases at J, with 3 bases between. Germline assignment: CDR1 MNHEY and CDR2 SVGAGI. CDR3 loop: CASASTDTQYF. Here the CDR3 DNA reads TGTGCCAGCGCAAGCACAGATACGCAGTATTTT.

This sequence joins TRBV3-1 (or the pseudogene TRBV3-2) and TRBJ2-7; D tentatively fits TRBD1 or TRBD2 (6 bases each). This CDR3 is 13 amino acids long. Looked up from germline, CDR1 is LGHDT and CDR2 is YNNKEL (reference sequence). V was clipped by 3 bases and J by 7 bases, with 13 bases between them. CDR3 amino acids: CASSQVGGGEQYF. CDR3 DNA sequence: TGTGCCAGCAGCCAGGTGGGGGGCGGGGAGCAGTACTTC.

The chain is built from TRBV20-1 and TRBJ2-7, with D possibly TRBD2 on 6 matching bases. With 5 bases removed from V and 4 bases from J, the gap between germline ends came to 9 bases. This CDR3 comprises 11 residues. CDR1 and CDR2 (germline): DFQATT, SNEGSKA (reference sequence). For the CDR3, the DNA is TGCAGTGCTCCGGGACTGTACGAGCAGTACTTC. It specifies CSAPGLYEQYF.

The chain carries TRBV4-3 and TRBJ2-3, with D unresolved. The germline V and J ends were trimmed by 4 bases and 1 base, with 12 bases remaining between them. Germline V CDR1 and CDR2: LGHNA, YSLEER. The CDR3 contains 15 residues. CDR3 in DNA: TGCGCCAGCAGCCGCAACCCCCGGGGCACAGATACGCAGTATTTT. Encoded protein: CASSRNPRGTDTQYF.

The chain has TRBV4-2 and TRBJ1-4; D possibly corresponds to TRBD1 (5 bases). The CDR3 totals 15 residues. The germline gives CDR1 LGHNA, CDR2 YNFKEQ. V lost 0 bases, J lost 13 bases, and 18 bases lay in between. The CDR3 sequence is CASSQDFAGDSGLFF. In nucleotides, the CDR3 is TGTGCCAGCAGCCAAGATTTCGCCGGGGACTCTGGACTGTTTTTT.